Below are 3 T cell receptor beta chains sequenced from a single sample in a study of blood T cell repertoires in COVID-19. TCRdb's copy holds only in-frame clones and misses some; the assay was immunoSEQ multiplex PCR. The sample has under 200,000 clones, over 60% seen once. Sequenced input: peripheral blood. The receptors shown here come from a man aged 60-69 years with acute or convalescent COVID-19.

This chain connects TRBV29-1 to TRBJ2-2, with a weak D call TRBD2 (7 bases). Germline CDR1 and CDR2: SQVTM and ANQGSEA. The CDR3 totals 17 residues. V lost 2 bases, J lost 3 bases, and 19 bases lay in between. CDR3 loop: CSVEMRGGPPDTGELFF. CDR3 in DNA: TGCAGCGTTGAAATGAGGGGGGGCCCACCGGACACCGGGGAGCTGTTTTTT.

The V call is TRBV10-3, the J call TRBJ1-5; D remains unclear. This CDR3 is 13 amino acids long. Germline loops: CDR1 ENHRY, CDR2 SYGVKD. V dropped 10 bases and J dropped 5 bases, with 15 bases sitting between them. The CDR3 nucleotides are TGTGCCACCGGGTGGGGAGGCGATCAGCCCCAGCATTTT. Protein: CATGWGGDQPQHF.

The CDR3 region is CATSRDPPSEDYNEQFF. The CDR3 nucleotides read TGTGCCACCAGCAGAGATCCCCCTAGCGAGGATTACAATGAGCAGTTCTTC. The V call is TRBV15, the J call TRBJ2-1; the D gene is possibly TRBD2 (6 bases). The CDR3 spans 17 residues. Germline assignment: CDR1 LNHNV and CDR2 YYDKDF (reference sequence). V was trimmed by 0 bases and J by 4 bases, leaving 16 bases between them.